Below, one T cell receptor (beta chain) is given with its context. The sample originates from a study of technical replicates of blood from a handful of donors. Profiling relied on immunoSEQ multiplex PCR, and the TCRdb table lists in-frame clones only, not all of them. The sample contains about 80,000 clones, 95% to 97% of which appear only once. The receptor's source is a human donor in good health. The sample taken for sequencing was T cells isolated from PBMCs.

The CDR3 DNA sequence: TGCGCCAGCAGCTTGACAAAACCAGGACTAGCGGGCCCCAATGAGCAGTTCTTC. The encoded protein is CASSLTKPGLAGPNEQFF. The chain couples TRBV5-1 to TRBJ2-1; TRBD2 aligns across 11 bases. The CDR3 is made up of 18 amino acids. In germline, CDR1 is SGHRS, CDR2 YFSETQ. V shed 1 base and J 6 bases; nucleotides not matched to a gene: 12.